This TCR beta chain was captured in a study of beta chain features in type 1 diabetes. Study-level findings and limits: Type 1 diabetes patients had moderately but significantly shorter TCRB CDR3s in all four CD4+ subsets.

As to this clone: Its antigen is currently unknown.

Every isolated RNA sample was fully reverse transcribed, so sequencing captured expressed TCRB transcripts. Sequencing used immunoSEQ multiplex PCR; TCRdb keeps in-frame clones, though not all of them. This table has some 700,000 clones, 13% appearing once. The J segment lost 3 bases and the V segment lost 3 bases, leaving 9 bases of the junction unmatched. Germline CDR1 SGDLS, CDR2 YYNGEE. The CDR3 is 16 residues long. The TCR sequence derives from a man between 18 and 35 years old with type 1 diabetes. Sequencing input: naive CD4+ T cells from blood. The rearrangement joins TRBV9 to TRBJ1-1; TRBD1 matches at 9 bases. CDR3 nucleotides: TGTGCCAGCAGCGCCTCCCCAGGACAGGGGCACACTGAAGCTTTCTTT. This translates into CASSASPGQGHTEAFF.